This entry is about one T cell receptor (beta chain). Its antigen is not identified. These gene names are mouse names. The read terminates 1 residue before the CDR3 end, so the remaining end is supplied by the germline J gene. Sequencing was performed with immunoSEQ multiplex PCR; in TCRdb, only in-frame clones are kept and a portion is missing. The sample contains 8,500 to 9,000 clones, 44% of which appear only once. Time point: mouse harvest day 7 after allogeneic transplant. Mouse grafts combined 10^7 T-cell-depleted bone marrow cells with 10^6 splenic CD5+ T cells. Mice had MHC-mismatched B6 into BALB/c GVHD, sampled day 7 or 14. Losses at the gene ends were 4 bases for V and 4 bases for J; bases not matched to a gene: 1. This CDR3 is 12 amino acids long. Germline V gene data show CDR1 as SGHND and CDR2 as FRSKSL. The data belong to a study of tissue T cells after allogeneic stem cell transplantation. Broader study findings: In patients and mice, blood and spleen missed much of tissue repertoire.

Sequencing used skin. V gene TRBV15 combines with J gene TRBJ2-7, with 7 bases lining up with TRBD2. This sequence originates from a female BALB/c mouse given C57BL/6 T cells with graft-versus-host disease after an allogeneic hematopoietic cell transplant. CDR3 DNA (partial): TGTGCCAGCAGTTGGGGGGGGTATGAACAGTAC. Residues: CASSWGGYEQY. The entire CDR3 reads CASSWGGYEQYF.